These 30 T cell receptor beta chains were all obtained from the same sample, sequenced in a study of blood T cell repertoires in COVID-19. TCRdb keeps only in-frame clones here, not all; method: immunoSEQ multiplex PCR. Of about 400,000 clones in the sample, roughly 89% are singletons; the top ten hold 1.7%. Input material: PBMCs or T cells enriched from blood (not recorded which). The receptor source for this set is a woman between 25 and 40 years old who had recovered from COVID-19.

The chain carries TRBV12-3 or TRBV12-4 and TRBJ1-5, with D unclear. Deletions cut 1 base from V and 9 bases from J, with 7 bases between. The CDR3 runs 12 residues. The CDR3 DNA follows: TGTGCCAGCAGTTTAGGTGGGCGGCCCCAGCATTTT. Encoded protein: CASSLGGRPQHF.

The chain recombines TRBV27 with TRBJ2-1, with unresolved D. The germline V gene has CDR1 MNHEY and CDR2 SMNVEV (reference sequence). CDR3 size: 17 residues. Trimming left V 4 bases short and J 7 bases short, with 23 bases between. DNA for the CDR3: TGTGCCAGCAGTTCCATTTCGGCGGCGGCTTTGGTAAATGAGCAGTTCTTC. This sequence encodes CASSSISAAALVNEQFF.

In regard to this clone: The sample carries other DNA sequences with the same CDR3. The chain has TRBV14 and TRBJ1-1; D is unclear. This CDR3 is built from 13 residues. The germline gives CDR1 SGHDN, CDR2 FVKESK. Between the trimmed V and J ends, which lost 3 bases and 1 base, there was a span of 6 bases. CDR3 nucleotide sequence: TGTGCCAGCAGCCAGGCCCGGAACACTGAAGCTTTCTTT. This codes for CASSQARNTEAFF.

The rearrangement joins TRBV18 to TRBJ1-5, with 9 nucleotides matching TRBD1. V lost 4 bases to trimming and J lost 0 bases; unmatched junction nucleotides: 7. The CDR3 loop spans 17 amino acids. Looked up from germline, CDR1 is KGHSH and CDR2 is LQKENI. The CDR3 bases are TGTGCCAGCTCACTAGGACAGGGGAGTTTTAGCAATCAGCCCCAGCATTTT. It encodes CASSLGQGSFSNQPQHF.

This chain links TRBV28 with TRBJ2-2, with TRBD1 as a possible D gene (5 bases). Trimming removed 5 bases from V and 3 bases from J, with 13 bases in between. Germline V gene sequence: CDR1 MDHEN, CDR2 SYDVKM. The CDR3 sequence is 15 residues long. The CDR3 bases are TGTGCCAGCAGTCTAGACAGCGTTCACACCGGGGAGCTGTTTTTT. Protein product: CASSLDSVHTGELFF.

The chain recombines TRBV21-1 with TRBJ1-4. TRBV21-1 is marked as a pseudogene. The CDR3 has 12 amino acids. Here the CDR3 reads CASGETNEKLFF. The CDR3 region has the DNA TGTGCCAGCGGGGAGACTAATGAAAAACTGTTTTTT.

V gene TRBV18 combines with J gene TRBJ1-2; 10 bases are shared with TRBD1. The V and J ends lost 3 bases and 8 bases, in that order; junction bases with no gene match: 9. From germline, CDR1 is KGHSH and CDR2 LQKENI. CDR3 length equals 15 residues. CDR3 bases: TGTGCCAGCTCACCGTCCCGGGACAGGGGCCGGGGCTACACCTTC. Translation: CASSPSRDRGRGYTF.

The genes are TRBV5-1 and TRBJ1-1, with D maybe TRBD1 (6 bases). Trimming removed 0 bases from V and 4 bases from J, with 7 bases in between. The CDR3 is 13 amino acids. CDR1 SGHRS and CDR2 YFSETQ come from the germline V gene. CDR3 protein: CASSLGDTTEAFF. The CDR3 DNA reads as TGCGCCAGCAGCTTGGGGGACACCACTGAAGCTTTCTTT.

J is TRBJ1-5 and V is TRBV19, with 10 positions matching TRBD1. This CDR3 contains 16 residues. Germline CDR1 is LNHDA and CDR2 is SQIVND (reference sequence). V gave up 5 bases and J gave up 4 bases; unmatched junction bases: 8. CDR3 protein: CASSPGDRGRNQPQHF. CDR3 in DNA: TGTGCCAGTAGTCCTGGCGACAGGGGGCGGAATCAGCCCCAGCATTTT.

This chain joins TRBV7-2 and TRBJ2-1; 9 bases match TRBD2. CDR1 is SGHTA and CDR2 is FQGNSA in the germline V gene. Germline trimming cut 5 bases from V and 10 bases from J; bases unmatched to any gene: 9. CDR3 length: 14 amino acids. The CDR3 spells CASSPAGTSKEQFF. The DNA for the CDR3 is TGTGCCAGCAGCCCGGCCGGGACTAGCAAGGAGCAGTTCTTC.

The chain has TRBV5-1 and TRBJ2-7; D perhaps matches TRBD1 (6 bases). The germline gives CDR1 SGHRS, CDR2 YFSETQ. The CDR3 consists of 11 residues. V was trimmed by 3 bases and J by 7 bases, leaving 8 bases between them. In nucleotides, the CDR3 is TGCGCCAGCAGCTCAACAGGGGAGCAGTACTTC. Translated, it gives CASSSTGEQYF.

V usage is TRBV5-1 and J usage is TRBJ1-2; maybe TRBD1 (6 bases). CDR1 and CDR2 from the germline V gene are SGHRS and YFSETQ. The V end lost 0 bases, the J end lost 7 bases, and 13 bases lay between the germline ends. The CDR3 consists of 14 residues. The CDR3 is CASSLEAGAGGYTF. CDR3 nucleotides: TGCGCCAGCAGCTTGGAGGCGGGGGCGGGTGGCTACACCTTC.

The V and J genes are TRBV5-4 and TRBJ1-1; no firm D call. The germline V and J ends were trimmed by 5 bases and 1 base, with 15 bases remaining between them. Germline V gives CDR1 SGHNT, CDR2 YYREEE (reference sequence). This CDR3 region has 15 residues. The chain's CDR3 is CASSFMRRRNTEAFF. CDR3 nucleotide sequence: TGTGCCAGCAGTTTTATGAGACGGAGGAACACTGAAGCTTTCTTT.

The chain has TRBV14 and TRBJ2-7; D gene ambiguous. The V gene lost 0 bases and the J gene lost 1 base, with 4 bases spanning the gap. The CDR3 is 13 residues long. In germline, CDR1 is SGHDN, CDR2 FVKESK. The chain's CDR3 is CASSQDGSYEQYF. CDR3 nucleotides: TGTGCCAGCAGCCAAGACGGGTCCTACGAGCAGTACTTC.

This clone appeared once. The chain is built from TRBV2 and TRBJ1-1, with D perhaps matching TRBD1 (6 bases). Per the germline V gene, CDR1 is SNHLY and CDR2 is FYNNEI. The CDR3 runs to 14 residues. The V and J ends lost 4 bases and 10 bases respectively, with 19 bases between them. The CDR3 here is CASSVTGWVGGAFF. As DNA, the CDR3 is TGTGCCAGCAGTGTTACAGGGTGGGTTGGTGGAGCTTTCTTT.

The chain combines TRBV4-1 with TRBJ2-3; tentatively, D is TRBD2 (5 bases). V lost 1 base, J lost 1 base, and 9 bases lay in between. The CDR3 has 15 residues. Germline V gene lookup returns CDR1 MGHRA and CDR2 YSYEKL. The CDR3 region is CASSQASRGTDTQYF. CDR3 bases: TGCGCCAGCAGCCAAGCCTCGCGGGGCACAGATACGCAGTATTTT.

This chain links TRBV24-1 with TRBJ2-5; 9 bases align to TRBD1. The CDR3 is made up of 15 amino acids. Germline V lookup: CDR1 KGHDR, CDR2 SFDVKD. V was pared by 3 bases and J by 2 bases, with 3 bases of the junction left unmatched. The CDR3 loop is CATSDPGTGQETQYF. The CDR3 region has the DNA TGTGCCACCAGTGATCCCGGGACAGGGCAAGAGACCCAGTACTTC.

The V and J genes are TRBV24-1 and TRBJ2-1; D gene ambiguous. V was trimmed by 6 bases and J by 7 bases, leaving 9 bases between them. The germline CDR1 and CDR2 sequences are KGHDR and SFDVKD. The CDR3 has 12 amino acids. The CDR3 reads CATSSRSNEQFF. The CDR3 nucleotides read TGTGCCACCAGTTCCCGTAGTAATGAGCAGTTCTTC.

The chain employs TRBV10-3 and TRBJ1-5, with D uncertain. The CDR3 length is 14 residues. The V end was cut by 8 bases, the J end by 2 bases, with 13 bases between. In germline, CDR1 is ENHRY, CDR2 SYGVKD. CDR3 residues: CAIGRERGNQPQHF. For the CDR3, the DNA is TGTGCCATCGGGAGGGAGCGAGGCAATCAGCCCCAGCATTTT.

Notes on this clone: One end of the junction does not line up with germline, which may come from a read error. The chain recombines TRBV5-1 with TRBJ1-2; 9 bases match TRBD1. This CDR3 spans 12 amino acids. CDR1 and CDR2 (germline): SGHRS, YFSETQ. CDR3 DNA: TGCGCCAGCAGCGCGGGGACAGGGAAGGGGTTTTTC. Protein: CASSAGTGKGFF.

The chain is built from TRBV4-3 and TRBJ1-1, with TRBD1 as a possible D gene (5 bases). V lost 0 bases and J 7 bases, leaving 18 bases between the germline ends. CDR3 length equals 16 residues. Per germline, CDR1 LGHNA and CDR2 YSLEER. CDR3 loop: CASSQESGGLGGEAFF. Here the CDR3 DNA reads TGCGCCAGCAGCCAAGAGTCCGGGGGGTTGGGAGGTGAAGCTTTCTTT.

This clone was seen once. The chain has TRBV29-1 and TRBJ2-5, with 10 bases lining up with TRBD1. V lost 3 bases, J lost 5 bases, and 12 bases stayed unmatched. There are 16 residues in the CDR3. Germline-derived CDR1 and CDR2 are SQVTM and ANQGSEA. In nucleotides, the CDR3 is TGCAGCGTTGACCGTACGACAGGGGGCGCGAGGGAGACCCAGTACTTC. This gives the protein CSVDRTTGGARETQYF.

This clone was seen only once. The chain has TRBV30 and TRBJ1-5, with D perhaps TRBD1 (6 bases). This CDR3 is 14 amino acids long. The V gene lost 2 bases and the J gene lost 5 bases, with 13 bases spanning the gap. Looked up from germline, CDR1 is GTSNPN and CDR2 is SVGIG (reference sequence). CDR3 nucleotides: TGTGCCTGGAGTTTAACAGGGAGTGATCAGCCCCAGCATTTT. Its translation: CAWSLTGSDQPQHF. The full variable domain, rest sourced from reference TRBV30 and TRBJ1-5, is SQTIHQWPATLVQPVGSPLSLECTVEGTSNPNLYWYRQAAGRGLQLLFYSVGIGQISSEVPQNLSASRPQDRQFILSSKKLLLSDSGFYLCAWSLTGSDQPQHFGDGTRLSIL.

The rearrangement uses TRBV4-2 and TRBJ1-5, with a tentative D call TRBD1 (6 bases). Germline V gives CDR1 LGHNA, CDR2 YNFKEQ. The CDR3 totals 15 residues. The germline V and J ends were trimmed by 1 base and 6 bases, with 13 bases remaining between them. The CDR3 DNA reads as TGTGCCAGCAGCCAAGGCCCAGGGGACGGTCAGCCCCAGCATTTT. Its protein is CASSQGPGDGQPQHF.

The J gene is TRBJ2-7, the V gene TRBV27, with D possibly being TRBD2 (5 bases). Trimming pared 0 bases from V and 3 bases from J, leaving 9 bases between. CDR1 and CDR2 (germline): MNHEY, SMNVEV (reference sequence). CDR3 size: 14 residues. CDR3 in amino acids: CASSLSGVFYEQYF. For the CDR3, the DNA is TGTGCCAGCAGTTTATCCGGGGTGTTCTACGAGCAGTACTTC.

This chain uses TRBV5-1 with TRBJ2-3, with D unclear. The CDR3 is made up of 13 amino acids. Germline V CDR1 and CDR2: SGHRS, YFSETQ. Trimming stripped 0 bases from V and 2 bases from J, with 4 bases between. CDR3 protein: CASSLDTTDTQYF. The CDR3 region has the DNA TGCGCCAGCAGCTTGGACACCACAGATACGCAGTATTTT.

This chain uses TRBV27 with TRBJ2-2; no clear D gene. Trimming left V 3 bases short and J 4 bases short, with 9 bases between. The CDR3 covers 14 residues. Germline loops: CDR1 MNHEY, CDR2 SMNVEV (reference sequence). The CDR3 region is CASSFSGITGELFF. Written as DNA, the CDR3 is TGTGCCAGCAGTTTTTCGGGTATCACCGGGGAGCTGTTTTTT.

The V and J genes are TRBV6-5 and TRBJ2-1, with D tentatively TRBD1 (5 bases). With 7 bases removed from V and 4 bases from J, the gap between germline ends came to 8 bases. This CDR3 has 12 amino acids. Germline V gives CDR1 MNHEY, CDR2 SVGAGI. CDR3 sequence (DNA): TGTGCCAGCACCGACAGATACAATGAGCAGTTCTTC. It is translated as CASTDRYNEQFF.

This chain joins TRBV6-5 and TRBJ2-1, with D possibly matching TRBD2 (6 bases). V lost 2 bases, J lost 5 bases, and 13 bases lay in between. Germline CDR1 MNHEY, CDR2 SVGAGI. The CDR3 runs 15 residues. CDR3: CASSYGGGDHNEQFF. The CDR3 nucleotides are TGTGCCAGCAGTTACGGTGGAGGGGACCACAATGAGCAGTTCTTC.

The genes are TRBV7-2 and TRBJ2-5; the match to TRBD2 covers 7 bases. CDR1 is SGHTA and CDR2 is FQGNSA in the germline V gene. Trimming took 5 bases from V and 3 from J; bases not matched to a gene: 9. The CDR3 runs 15 residues. Here the CDR3 DNA reads TGTGCCAGCAGCCTATCGGGGAGGGCGGAAGAGACCCAGTACTTC. It encodes CASSLSGRAEETQYF. Supplemented by reference TRBV7-2 and TRBJ2-5, the full variable domain reads GAGVSQSPSNKVTEKGKDVELRCDPISGHTALYWYRQSLGQGLEFLIYFQGNSAPDKSGLPSDRFSAERTGGSVSTLTIQRTQQEDSAVYLCASSLSGRAEETQYFGPGTRLLVL.